This is a list of T cell receptor beta chains from one sample in a study of cytomegalovirus exposure and HLA in healthy donors. Sequenced by immunoSEQ multiplex PCR; TCRdb stores in-frame clones only, minus some. Here the sample spans 110,000 to 150,000 clones, around 75% being singletons. The sequencing sample was made of PBMCs. These receptors came from a woman under 40 in good health and CMV-seronegative. CDR3s include the opening cysteine and the closing phenylalanine or tryptophan. Each record gives: CDR3 DNA, CDR3 protein, D gene, J gene, V gene, clone size. A D gene is named only where the DNA matches it firmly. Only part of the rows carry a size: once, few, many, or a class if the clone is expanded.

DNA: TGTGCCAGCAGTTACTCGAGGCGGCAAGAGACCCAGTACTTC; CDR3: CASSYSRRQETQYF; D: .; J: TRBJ2-5; V: TRBV6-5; size: .
DNA: TGCGCCAGCAGCCCGAGGGGGTCGGGAGAGACCCAGTACTTC; CDR3: CASSPRGSGETQYF; D: .; J: TRBJ2-5; V: TRBV5-1; size: .
DNA: TGTGCCAGCAGCTTAAGCGGGATTCAAAATGAGCAGTTCTTC; CDR3: CASSLSGIQNEQFF; D: TRBD2; J: TRBJ2-1; V: TRBV11-2; size: few
DNA: TGTGCCAGTACCAAGGACAACGGCGGGAGCACGTATTTT; CDR3: CASTKDNGGSTYF; D: TRBD2; J: TRBJ2-3; V: TRBV19; size: few
DNA: TGTGCCGGAAAAACAGGGTCGAACACTGAAGCTTTCTTT; CDR3: CAGKTGSNTEAFF; D: .; J: TRBJ1-1; V: TRBV28; size: few
DNA: TGCAGCGTTGAAGGCCACAGGGGGGAGCTGTTTTTT; CDR3: CSVEGHRGELFF; D: .; J: TRBJ2-2; V: TRBV29-1; size: .
DNA: TGTGCCAGCAGTCCGCGGCAGGGGGTATTCTATGGCTGCACCTTC; CDR3: CASSPRQGVFYGCTF; D: TRBD1; J: TRBJ1-2; V: TRBV28; size: .
DNA: TGTGCCAGCAGCTTTATACTGCAGGGAAGTGGCTACACCTTC; CDR3: CASSFILQGSGYTF; D: .; J: TRBJ1-2; V: TRBV7-2; size: .
DNA: TGTGCCAGCAGGAGGGGACAGGACTCACAAGAGACCCAGTACTTC; CDR3: CASRRGQDSQETQYF; D: TRBD1; J: TRBJ2-5; V: TRBV6-6; size: .
DNA: TGTGCCAGTCGGCAGGGGCAATATGAAAAACTGTTTTTT; CDR3: CASRQGQYEKLFF; D: .; J: TRBJ1-4; V: TRBV6-1; size: .
DNA: TGCGCCAGCAGCATACTAGCGGGGGACACCGGGGAGCTGTTTTTT; CDR3: CASSILAGDTGELFF; D: TRBD2; J: TRBJ2-2; V: TRBV5-1; size: .
DNA: TGTGCCAGCTCACCCCAGATGGAGGGCGGTGGAAACACCATATATTTT; CDR3: CASSPQMEGGGNTIYF; D: .; J: TRBJ1-3; V: TRBV18; size: .
DNA: TGTGCCAGCAGTTTATCGCGGGTCCAAAATTCACCCCTCCACTTT; CDR3: CASSLSRVQNSPLHF; D: .; J: TRBJ1-6; V: TRBV27; size: .
DNA: TGTGCCAGCAGCATCCGTCCTCGGCGGGACCAAGAGACCCAGTACTTC; CDR3: CASSIRPRRDQETQYF; D: .; J: TRBJ2-5; V: TRBV7-6; size: .
DNA: TGTGCCAGCAGTTTATGGAGTTACGAGCAGTACTTC; CDR3: CASSLWSYEQYF; D: .; J: TRBJ2-7; V: TRBV28; size: .
DNA: TGCGCCAGCAGCCAAGATGGCGGGAGGGCCAGGGCCGGGGAGCTGTTTTTT; CDR3: CASSQDGGRARAGELFF; D: TRBD2; J: TRBJ2-2; V: TRBV4-1; size: once
DNA: TGTGCCAGCAGTGAAGCCCGGCGGGGACAGGCTGGGGCCAACGTCCTGACTTTC; CDR3: CASSEARRGQAGANVLTF; D: TRBD1; J: TRBJ2-6; V: TRBV2; size: .
DNA: TGTGCCAGCAGTTGGGGACTAGCGGCTGAGGACGACAATGAGCAGTTCTTC; CDR3: CASSWGLAAEDDNEQFF; D: TRBD2; J: TRBJ2-1; V: TRBV7-9; size: .
DNA: TGTGCCAGCAAAGGAAGCGGCTATGGCTACACCTTC; CDR3: CASKGSGYGYTF; D: .; J: TRBJ1-2; V: TRBV2; size: few